The clone carrying this TCR beta chain showed up many times. Making use of molecular barcodes, quantitative 5'-RACE generated TCR beta libraries. TCRdb ran MiXCR on the 5' RACE reads and lists one entry per CDR3 protein. Seen here are more than 250,000 distinct CDR3 sequences, approximately 10% observed once, and the top ten hold about 10%. The sample is drawn from a study of CD8 T cells in ankylosing spondylitis. V lost 2 bases, J lost 8 bases, and 13 bases lay in between. CDR3 size: 14 residues. The sequencing input was blood, either unsorted or a sorted T cell fraction (not recorded which). The chain employs TRBV12-3 or TRBV12-4 and TRBJ2-1; D uncertain. The sequence derives from a female donor with ankylosing spondylitis or in good health (not recorded which). CDR3 residues: CASSLRQPIHEQFF. The DNA of the CDR3 is TGTGCCAGCAGTTTAAGGCAACCCATCCATGAGCAGTTCTTC.